This T cell receptor (beta chain) was profiled in a study of blood T cell repertoires in COVID-19. In the study overall: COVID-19 samples from acute and convalescent phases originated in the United States, Italy and Spain. The cDNA or gDNA used as material had been derived from T cells, B-cell-depleted T cells, or PBMCs.

Under the authors' procedure: Scientists estimated how many nucleated cells there were by amplifying reference gene primers. The table came from immunoSEQ multiplex PCR; TCRdb's copy has only in-frame clones and leaves some out. V, J and clone size derive from that table, while D and trimming were established from the DNA sequence. Altogether 100,000 to 110,000 clones are present, almost 90% being singletons, with the ten largest covering around 5.4%. Germline lookup yields CDR1 SEHNR and CDR2 FQNEAQ (reference sequence). Trimming cost V 5 bases and J 2 bases, with 12 bases left between them. This CDR3 contains 15 residues.

Sequencing was performed on peripheral blood. The sequence derives from a human donor in a cohort sampled during active COVID-19. This chain links TRBV7-9 with TRBJ2-2, with D perhaps matching TRBD1 (6 bases). The CDR3 sequence: CASSPRTVNTGELFF. The CDR3, as DNA: TGTGCCAGCAGCCCTAGGACAGTAAACACCGGGGAGCTGTTTTTT. Looking up the rest from reference TRBV7-9 and TRBJ2-2 gives the full variable domain: DTGVSQNPRHKITKRGQNVTFRCDPISEHNRLYWYRQTLGQGPEFLTYFQNEAQLEKSRLLSDRFSAERPKGSFSTLEIQRTEQGDSAMYLCASSPRTVNTGELFFGEGSRLTVL.